The 26 T cell receptor beta chains below come from one sample, sequenced in a study of OX40 agonist ivuxolimab in advanced cancers. Libraries were prepared by immunoSEQ multiplex PCR; TCRdb keeps only in-frame clonotypes and omits some of them. The data contain tens of thousands of clones, more than 80% of them singletons. The sample here was CD4+ or CD8+ T cells sorted from blood, taken in a trial of the OX40 agonist ivuxolimab. These receptors originate from an adult with an advanced solid tumor such as melanoma, head and neck, liver or kidney cancer.

This CDR3 reads CASSEGFNYGYTF. The CDR3 coding sequence is TGTGCCAGCAGCGAGGGGTTTAACTATGGCTACACCTTC. The genes are TRBV7-9 and TRBJ1-2; possibly TRBD1 for D (5 bases). Germline V CDR1 and CDR2: SEHNR, FQNEAQ (reference sequence). CDR3 length: 13 amino acids. Trimming stripped 5 bases from V and 1 base from J, with 8 bases between.

In its sample, this clone was seen many times. The chain employs TRBV7-3 and TRBJ2-3; a possible D gene is TRBD2 (6 bases). The CDR3 extends over 15 amino acids. Germline V gene sequence: CDR1 SGHTA, CDR2 FQGTGA. The V gene lost 1 base and the J gene lost 1 base, with 9 bases spanning the gap. CDR3 bases: TGTGCCAGCAGCTTAATCGGCGGGGGCACAGATACGCAGTATTTT. Translation: CASSLIGGGTDTQYF.

A single count supports this clone. This chain connects TRBV27 to TRBJ1-2, with D possibly being TRBD1 (6 bases). The CDR3 totals 13 residues. Trimming removed 5 bases at V and 2 bases at J, with 9 bases between. CDR1 is MNHEY, CDR2 SMNVEV, per germline (reference sequence). The CDR3 coding sequence is TGTGCCAGCAGTCGGACAGCCAACTATGGCTACACCTTC. Translating gives CASSRTANYGYTF.

The chain combines TRBV5-3 with TRBJ2-2; TRBD2 agrees at 9 bases. TRBV5-3 is an ORF; its function is uncertain. CDR3 length equals 16 residues. V lost 0 bases to trimming and J lost 2 bases; unmatched junction nucleotides: 2. As DNA, the CDR3 is TGTGCCAGAAGCTTGGTAGCGGGGGTTAACACCGGGGAGCTGTTTTTT. Translated: CARSLVAGVNTGELFF.

This chain joins TRBV7-3 and TRBJ1-2; 7 positions match TRBD1. The ends lost 4 bases at V and 6 bases at J; junction bases unmatched: 11. The CDR3 is made up of 15 amino acids. CDR1 and CDR2 from the germline V gene are SGHTA and FQGTGA. The CDR3 DNA reads as TGTGCCAGCAGCTCCGCCTCTTGGGACAGCGATGGCTACACCTTC. This encodes CASSSASWDSDGYTF.

This chain uses TRBV19 with TRBJ1-1; the D gene is possibly TRBD1 (5 bases). This CDR3 spans 11 amino acids. CDR1 and CDR2 from the germline V gene are LNHDA and SQIVND (reference sequence). V lost 7 bases and J 4 bases, leaving 7 bases between the germline ends. In DNA form, the CDR3 reads TGTGCCAGTACGGGGCTCACTGAAGCTTTCTTT. It codes for CASTGLTEAFF. Full variable domain (remainder filled in from reference TRBV19 and TRBJ1-1): DGGITQSPKYLFRKEGQNVTLSCEQNLNHDAMYWYRQDPGQGLRLIYYSQIVNDFQKGDIAEGYSVSREKKESFPLTVTSAQKNPTAFYLCASTGLTEAFFGQGTRLTVV.

This chain uses TRBV4-1 with TRBJ2-1, with TRBD2 identical over 9 bases. Germline CDR1 reads MGHRA; CDR2 reads YSYEKL. The CDR3 is 13 amino acids. Germline trimming cut 6 bases from V and 9 bases from J; bases unmatched to any gene: 6. Written as DNA, the CDR3 is TGCGCCAGCAGTCCAGGACTAGCGAGTGAGCAGTTCTTC. Its protein product is CASSPGLASEQFF.

The chain links TRBV20-1 to TRBJ2-7; no definite D call. With 4 bases removed from V and 5 bases from J, the gap between germline ends came to 9 bases. This CDR3 spans 11 amino acids. CDR1 DFQATT and CDR2 SNEGSKA come from the germline V gene (reference sequence). CDR3 loop: CSAKSVNEQYF. As DNA, the CDR3 is TGCAGTGCTAAGTCGGTAAACGAGCAGTACTTC.

J is TRBJ1-1 and V is TRBV11-2, with D uncertain. V shed 5 bases and J shed 11 bases, with 24 bases lying between them. This CDR3 is built from 15 residues. CDR1 SGHAT and CDR2 FQNNGV come from the germline V gene. The CDR3 region has the DNA TGTGCCAGCAGCCTGTGGTCCTCTCGAGACTTAGTTGCTTTCTTT. Protein product: CASSLWSSRDLVAFF.

The rearrangement joins TRBV6-6 to TRBJ2-3; 7 bases agree with TRBD1. CDR1 is MNHNY, CDR2 SVGAGI, per germline (reference sequence). This CDR3 contains 16 residues. The V segment lost 4 bases and the J segment 0 bases; nucleotides outside the gene matches: 7. The CDR3 protein is CASSSIRDRSTDTQYF. The CDR3 region has the DNA TGTGCCAGCAGTTCGATACGGGACAGAAGCACAGATACGCAGTATTTT.

The V gene is TRBV10-2, the J gene TRBJ2-1; no reliable D call. CDR3 length equals 17 residues. Looked up from germline, CDR1 is WSHSY and CDR2 is SAAADI. V lost 0 bases, J lost 0 bases, and 12 bases lay in between. Here the CDR3 reads CASSESLALLSYNEQFF. CDR3 coding DNA: TGCGCCAGCAGTGAGTCTCTCGCACTACTCTCCTACAATGAGCAGTTCTTC.

The chain recombines TRBV19 with TRBJ2-7; TRBD2 is a possible D gene (6 bases). The length of the CDR3 is 14 residues. Trimming took 1 base from V and 3 from J, leaving 10 bases between them. CDR1 and CDR2 from the germline V gene are LNHDA and SQIVND (reference sequence). The CDR3 nucleotides are TGTGCCAGTAGTATAGGGCAGGGACTCTACGAGCAGTACTTC. Amino acid sequence: CASSIGQGLYEQYF.

The CDR3 DNA reads as TGTGCCAGCAGCCAACAGGGGTTGGGCGGGGAGCTGTTTTTT. Translation gives CASSQQGLGGELFF. The V call is TRBV13, the J call TRBJ2-2, with TRBD1 matching over 7 bases. CDR3 length equals 14 residues. J lost 7 bases, V lost 5 bases, and 7 bases had no gene match. Germline CDR1 reads PRHDT; CDR2 reads FYEKMQ (reference sequence).

J is TRBJ1-3 and V is TRBV4-1, with TRBD1 matching 7 bases. Per the germline V gene, CDR1 is MGHRA and CDR2 is YSYEKL. V lost 8 bases, J lost 6 bases, and 13 bases stayed unmatched. This CDR3 comprises 15 residues. Here the CDR3 DNA reads TGCGCCAGCGGGGACAGTCTAAGTCCCCAAAACACCATATATTTT. Translation: CASGDSLSPQNTIYF.

A single count supports this clone. The chain couples TRBV14 to TRBJ2-7; 7 bases agree with TRBD1. This CDR3 has 12 residues. The germline gives CDR1 SGHDN, CDR2 FVKESK. Trimming took 5 bases from V and 3 from J; bases not matched to a gene: 1. CDR3 coding DNA: TGTGCCAGCAGCTGGGACAGCTACGAGCAGTACTTC. It specifies CASSWDSYEQYF.

This CDR3 is CASSSYNGQSLLSGGYTF. CDR3 DNA sequence: TGCGCCAGCAGCTCATACAATGGACAGTCATTACTCTCCGGAGGCTACACCTTC. This rearrangement joins TRBV5-1 to TRBJ1-2, with TRBD1 as a possible D gene (6 bases). Trimming removed 3 bases at V and 8 bases at J, with 29 bases between. This CDR3 region has 18 residues. CDR1 is SGHRS, CDR2 YFSETQ, per germline.

CDR3 in amino acids: CASRPTGSRTEAFF. Here the CDR3 DNA reads TGTGCCAGCAGGCCTACAGGGAGCCGGACTGAAGCTTTCTTT. This chain connects TRBV5-4 to TRBJ1-1; perhaps TRBD1 as D (6 bases). CDR3 length: 14 amino acids. Germline V CDR1 and CDR2: SGHNT, YYREEE (reference sequence). Deletions cut 5 bases from V and 5 bases from J, with 16 bases between.

V usage is TRBV19 and J usage is TRBJ2-2; D gene uncertain. The CDR3 totals 12 residues. From germline, CDR1 is LNHDA and CDR2 SQIVND (reference sequence). Trimming removed 7 bases at V and 5 bases at J, with 8 bases between. This CDR3 reads CASNDQTGELFF. DNA of the CDR3: TGTGCCAGTAATGACCAGACCGGGGAGCTGTTTTTT.

The rearrangement uses TRBV27 and TRBJ2-1; TRBD1 aligns across 8 bases. Trimming removed 8 bases from V and 2 bases from J; junction bases left unmatched: 5. Germline V gene sequence: CDR1 MNHEY, CDR2 SMNVEV (reference sequence). CDR3 size: 14 residues. The chain's CDR3 is CASQETGAYNEQFF. The CDR3, as DNA: TGTGCCAGCCAGGAGACAGGGGCCTACAATGAGCAGTTCTTC.

V is TRBV29-1 and J is TRBJ2-1; 10 bases are a match to TRBD2. The CDR3 contains 15 residues. V lost 5 bases and J lost 0; bases outside the gene matches: 4. CDR1 SQVTM and CDR2 ANQGSEA come from the germline V gene. The CDR3 sequence: CSVPPSGSSYNEQFF. DNA of the CDR3: TGCAGCGTTCCTCCTAGCGGGAGCTCCTACAATGAGCAGTTCTTC.

The chain carries TRBV6-6 and TRBJ1-2, with D perhaps TRBD1 (6 bases). The CDR3 sequence is 15 residues long. The V end was cut by 5 bases, the J end by 3 bases, with 16 bases between. CDR1 is MNHNY, CDR2 SVGAGI, per germline (reference sequence). The CDR3 is CASSDLGGADYGYTF. For the CDR3, the DNA is TGTGCCAGCAGTGACCTAGGGGGTGCCGACTATGGCTACACCTTC.

The chain is built from TRBV13 and TRBJ1-1; D perhaps matches TRBD1 (5 bases). Germline assignment: CDR1 PRHDT and CDR2 FYEKMQ (reference sequence). V lost 6 bases to trimming and J lost 3 bases, with 8 bases between them. The CDR3 is 12 amino acids. The CDR3 protein is CASRPGYTEAFF. As DNA, the CDR3 is TGTGCCAGCAGACCAGGGTACACTGAAGCTTTCTTT.

V usage is TRBV6-6 and J usage is TRBJ1-1; 8 bases are a match to TRBD1. With 7 bases clipped from V and 0 bases from J, the junction kept 7 bases outside the gene matches. This CDR3 contains 15 residues. CDR1 is MNHNY and CDR2 is SVGAGI in the germline V gene (reference sequence). CDR3 region: CASNEQGVMNTEAFF. Written as DNA, the CDR3 is TGTGCCAGCAACGAACAGGGGGTCATGAACACTGAAGCTTTCTTT.

The rearrangement joins TRBV2 to TRBJ1-3; possible D gene TRBD1, 6 bases. The CDR3 has 17 residues. V shed 3 bases and J shed 4 bases, with 19 bases lying between them. Germline V gene sequence: CDR1 SNHLY, CDR2 FYNNEI. The CDR3 DNA follows: TGTGCCAGCAGTGACGGTCAGGGGTTCCCGTTCGGAAACACCATATATTTT. Its protein product is CASSDGQGFPFGNTIYF.

V is TRBV2 and J is TRBJ1-1; perhaps TRBD1 as D (5 bases). CDR1 is SNHLY and CDR2 is FYNNEI in the germline V gene. The germline V and J ends were trimmed by 3 bases and 4 bases, with 12 bases remaining between them. This CDR3 contains 14 residues. CDR3 region: CASSEGGWVTEAFF. In DNA, the CDR3 is TGTGCCAGCAGTGAGGGGGGGTGGGTCACTGAAGCTTTCTTT.

V gene TRBV27 combines with J gene TRBJ1-2, with 9 bases lining up with TRBD1. Looked up from germline, CDR1 is MNHEY and CDR2 is SMNVEV (reference sequence). This CDR3 has 15 residues. The ends lost 6 bases at V and 5 bases at J; junction bases unmatched: 10. CDR3 nucleotides: TGTGCCAGCAGCGGACAGGGGCGAGAACTTTATGGCTACACCTTC. As protein: CASSGQGRELYGYTF.